The next 13 T cell receptor beta chains were all read from a single sample in a study of blood T cells in healthy people across ages (dated by TCRdb to about 2015). The library was produced with 5' RACE. Instrument on record: Illumina HiSeq 2500. The second PCR ran for roughly 7 to 11 cycles and used a J-beta primer mix along with a sample-barcoded 5' primer. TCRdb reran the public reads through fastp at Q25 and MiXCR, keeping productive beta chains. Each entry is one CDR3 protein sequence, shown with its most common DNA and genes. The sample table records 500,000 to 550,000 distinct CDR3 sequences; under 30% of these occur just once. The top ten hold roughly 9% of the sample. These data are also associated with another study on T cells of mothers and their children.

Sequencing was done on a sample of blood. These receptors were taken from a boy aged 10-17 years in good health.

The chain has TRBV20-1 and TRBJ2-7, with TRBD1 as a possible D gene (6 bases). CDR1 is DFQATT and CDR2 is SNEGSKA in the germline V gene (reference sequence). The CDR3 totals 12 residues. The germline V and J ends were trimmed by 1 base and 6 bases, with 10 bases remaining between them. The CDR3: CSARATGSEQYF. The CDR3 bases are TGCAGTGCTAGAGCAACAGGGTCCGAGCAGTACTTC.

The V gene is TRBV7-2, the J gene TRBJ2-4, with TRBD2 matching 12 bases. The CDR3 extends over 20 amino acids. The junction had 18 bases not matched to a gene; V was cut back by 6 bases and J by 3 bases. CDR1 SGHTA and CDR2 FQGNSA come from the germline V gene. CDR3 nucleotides: TGTGCCAGCAGAAATTACTGGACTAGCGGGGTTAAGGGAGGCAAAAACATTCAGTACTTC. Amino acids: CASRNYWTSGVKGGKNIQYF.

Worth noting for this clonotype: A junction boundary mismatches the germline segment, possibly from a read error. V usage is TRBV12-3 or TRBV12-4 and J usage is TRBJ1-4, with D possibly TRBD1 on 6 matching bases. The CDR3 totals 16 residues. CDR3 nucleotide sequence: TGTGCCAGCAGAGCCGACAGAGGGACAACTTATGAAAAACTGTTTTTT. Translated: CASRADRGTTYEKLFF.

This clonotype was counted a few times. The V gene is TRBV20-1, the J gene TRBJ2-5, with TRBD2 as a possible D gene (6 bases). Trimming stripped 8 bases from V and 9 bases from J, with 22 bases between. Germline loops: CDR1 DFQATT, CDR2 SNEGSKA (reference sequence). The CDR3 is 13 residues long. Written as DNA, the CDR3 is TGCAGTAGGAGTGTTCCGGGAGTCCGTGCCCAGTACTTC. Amino acids: CSRSVPGVRAQYF.

The rearrangement joins TRBV4-1 to TRBJ2-1; TRBD2 agrees at 10 bases. Germline loops: CDR1 MGHRA, CDR2 YSYEKL. Unmatched junction bases numbered 8, after V lost 0 bases and J lost 3 bases. The CDR3 totals 18 residues. The CDR3 sequence is CASSQELSSGSSYNEQFF. The DNA for the CDR3 is TGCGCCAGCAGCCAAGAGCTTTCTAGCGGGAGTAGCTACAATGAGCAGTTCTTC.

The chain has TRBV6-2 or TRBV6-3 and TRBJ2-7; D tentatively reads TRBD1 or TRBD2 (6 bases each). V lost 9 bases to trimming and J lost 5 bases, with 23 bases between them. The CDR3 contains 15 residues. From germline, CDR1 is MNHEY and CDR2 SVGEGT. The CDR3 reads CASLLPGATTDEQYF. The CDR3 coding sequence is TGTGCCAGTCTTCTTCCGGGGGCGACAACCGACGAGCAGTACTTC.

The chain uses TRBV4-1 and TRBJ2-1, with D possibly being TRBD1 (6 bases). V was trimmed by 0 bases and J by 3 bases, leaving 15 bases between them. The CDR3 runs 17 residues. CDR1 and CDR2 from the germline V gene are MGHRA and YSYEKL. CDR3 in amino acids: CASSQDTGRDIYNEQFF. The CDR3 bases are TGCGCCAGCAGCCAAGATACGGGCAGGGACATCTACAATGAGCAGTTCTTC.

This chain joins TRBV27 and TRBJ1-4, with 7 bases identical to TRBD1. Germline V gives CDR1 MNHEY, CDR2 SMNVEV (reference sequence). V was clipped by 6 bases and J by 8 bases; unmatched bases: 6. The CDR3 has 13 residues. The CDR3 here is CASSRRDREKLFF. CDR3 sequence (DNA): TGTGCCAGCAGCCGTCGGGACAGAGAAAAACTGTTTTTT.

This clonotype showed up many times. The chain uses TRBV28 and TRBJ2-7; 10 bases are shared with TRBD2. CDR3 length equals 15 residues. V dropped 2 bases and J dropped 6; count of bases not matched to a gene: 7. Looked up from germline, CDR1 is MDHEN and CDR2 is SYDVKM. CDR3 residues: CASSLLAGDPFEQYF. Written as DNA, the CDR3 is TGTGCCAGCAGTTTACTAGCGGGAGATCCTTTCGAGCAGTACTTC. Full variable domain (rest looked up from reference TRBV28 and TRBJ2-7): DVKVTQSSRYLVKRTGEKVFLECVQDMDHENMFWYRQDPGLGLRLIYFSYDVKMKEKGDIPEGYSVSREKKERFSLILESASTNQTSMYLCASSLLAGDPFEQYFGPGTRLTVT.

This clonotype was recorded a few times. J is TRBJ2-1 and V is TRBV20-1; 11 bases fit TRBD1. Germline-derived CDR1 and CDR2 are DFQATT and SNEGSKA (reference sequence). The CDR3 contains 13 residues. CDR3 protein: CLPADRGRNEQFF. As DNA, the CDR3 is TGCCTACCAGCGGACAGGGGGCGGAATGAGCAGTTCTTC.

This clonotype was detected a few times. This chain joins TRBV7-2 and TRBJ1-2; D not certain. The length of the CDR3 is 13 residues. Trimming took 1 base from V and 4 from J, leaving 7 bases between them. Germline loops: CDR1 SGHTA, CDR2 FQGNSA. The CDR3 region has the DNA TGTGCCAGCAGCTTAGACTTGACCTATGGCTACACCTTC. Its protein is CASSLDLTYGYTF.

This rearrangement joins TRBV7-8 to TRBJ1-1; 10 nucleotides match TRBD1. Trimming removed 6 bases from V and 3 bases from J; junction bases left unmatched: 4. Germline CDR1 reads SGHVS; CDR2 reads FQNEAQ. The CDR3 covers 14 residues. The CDR3 DNA reads TGTGCCAGCAGAGAGGGACAGGGGTACACTGAAGCTTTCTTT. Protein product: CASREGQGYTEAFF.

DNA of the CDR3: TGTGCCAGCAGCGCCGCCCTCACAGATACGCAGTATTTT. This encodes CASSAALTDTQYF. This sequence joins TRBV6-4 and TRBJ2-3; no clear D. The V gene lost 6 bases and the J gene lost 2 bases, with 9 bases spanning the gap. Germline V gene data show CDR1 as MRHNA and CDR2 as SNTAGT. The CDR3 length is 13 residues.